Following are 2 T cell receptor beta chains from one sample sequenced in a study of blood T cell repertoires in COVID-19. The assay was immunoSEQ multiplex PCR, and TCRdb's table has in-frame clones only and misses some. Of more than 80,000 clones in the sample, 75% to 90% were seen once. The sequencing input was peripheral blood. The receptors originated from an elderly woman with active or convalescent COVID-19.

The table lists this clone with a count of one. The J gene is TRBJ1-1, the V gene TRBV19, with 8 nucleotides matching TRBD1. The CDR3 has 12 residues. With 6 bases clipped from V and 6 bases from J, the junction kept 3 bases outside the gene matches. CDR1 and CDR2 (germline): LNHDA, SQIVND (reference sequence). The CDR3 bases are TGTGCCAGTAGAAGACAGGGGCCTGAAGCTTTCTTT. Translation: CASRRQGPEAFF.

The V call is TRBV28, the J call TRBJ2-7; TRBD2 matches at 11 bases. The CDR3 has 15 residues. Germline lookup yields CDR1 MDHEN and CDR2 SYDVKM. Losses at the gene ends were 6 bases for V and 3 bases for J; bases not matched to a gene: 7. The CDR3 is CASRDLGLAGYEQYF. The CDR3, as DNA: TGTGCCAGCAGGGACCTCGGACTAGCGGGCTACGAGCAGTACTTC.